Listed below are T cell receptor beta chains from one sample, sequenced in a study of blood T cell repertoires in COVID-19. The protocol was immunoSEQ multiplex PCR, while the TCRdb copy is restricted to in-frame clones and leaves out a portion. The sample has about 180,000 clones; 83% are singletons. Sequencing was done on a sample of peripheral blood. Source of these receptors: a woman in her seventies with COVID-19, enrolled during active disease. Both conserved end residues are part of each CDR3. D genes are given only for firm matches. Size is omitted from some rows. Given values are once, few, many or a class for expanded clones.

TGTGCCAGCAGCTCCTCATCCGGACTAGCGGGGGGGGAAAGGAGTACGCAGTATTTT | CASSSSSGLAGGERSTQYF | TRBV11-3 | TRBD2 | once | TRBJ2-3
TGTGCCAGCAGTTTGGGACAGGGCCATGGCTACACCTTC | CASSLGQGHGYTF | TRBV27 | TRBD1 | once | TRBJ1-2
TGTGCCAGCAGCCCTAACAGGGGGCTGACTGAAGCTTTCTTT | CASSPNRGLTEAFF | TRBV6-4 | TRBD1 | - | TRBJ1-1
TGCGCCAGCAGCTCTAGCGGGGGCGTTTGGGAGCAGTTCTTC | CASSSSGGVWEQFF | TRBV4-1 | TRBD2 | many | TRBJ2-1
TGTGCCAGCAGTTTCCGTTCTAGCGGGCTTTCCTACAATGAGCAGTTCTTC | CASSFRSSGLSYNEQFF | TRBV27 | TRBD2 | - | TRBJ2-1
TGTGCCAGCAGTTTAACTGGAGTCCTGAACTATGGCTACACCTTC | CASSLTGVLNYGYTF | TRBV28 | - | - | TRBJ1-2
TGTGCCAGCAGCGTAGATCCCCTTTCGCCCCAGCATTTT | CASSVDPLSPQHF | TRBV9 | - | - | TRBJ1-5
TGTGCCAGCAGCCAAGGGCTAGCGGGAGCGGTCTACGAGCAGTACTTC | CASSQGLAGAVYEQYF | TRBV3-1/TRBV3-2 | TRBD2 | - | TRBJ2-7
TGTGCCAGCAGACGGACAGCAACGGCATCCGGGGAGCTGTTTTTT | CASRRTATASGELFF | TRBV6-5 | - | - | TRBJ2-2
TGTGCCAGCAGCCTAAACACTGAAGCTTTCTTT | CASSLNTEAFF | TRBV2 | - | - | TRBJ1-1
TGTGCCAGCAGCCAACAGACCGGGATTGGTCCCGGGGAGCTGTTTTTT | CASSQQTGIGPGELFF | TRBV28 | - | - | TRBJ2-2
TGCGCCAGCAGCTTGCCGGCGGGAGGGGACAATGAGCAGTTCTTC | CASSLPAGGDNEQFF | TRBV5-1 | TRBD2 | few | TRBJ2-1
TGTGCCAGTACCCCGGGACAGGGAGAGACCGGGGAGCTGTTTTTT | CASTPGQGETGELFF | TRBV19 | TRBD1 | few | TRBJ2-2
TGTGCCAGCTCACCAATACACAGGGCAGATACGCAGTATTTT | CASSPIHRADTQYF | TRBV18 | - | - | TRBJ2-3
TGCGCCAGCAGTTACAGGGACACAGATACGCAGTATTTT | CASSYRDTDTQYF | TRBV5-1 | - | few | TRBJ2-3
TGTGCCAGCAGTTTAACGGGCGAGCAGTACTTC | CASSLTGEQYF | TRBV12-3/TRBV12-4 | - | few | TRBJ2-7
TGTGCCAGCAGCTCAAAGCGGACAGGGGACGTGGAGACCCAGTACTTC | CASSSKRTGDVETQYF | TRBV7-2 | TRBD1 | - | TRBJ2-5
TGTGCCAGCAGCGTAGCGGGGAGGGGCACAGATACGCAGTATTTT | CASSVAGRGTDTQYF | TRBV9 | TRBD2 | - | TRBJ2-3
TGTGCCAGTAGTATAAGGACTAGCGGGAGAGCCGGCGAGCAGTACTTC | CASSIRTSGRAGEQYF | TRBV19 | TRBD2 | - | TRBJ2-7
TGTGCCAGCAGTTTGAGGATAGGAAGCGTAAGATCCGGGACTTACGAGCAGTACTTC | CASSLRIGSVRSGTYEQYF | TRBV28 | - | - | TRBJ2-7
TGTGCCAGCAGCCAAGATTTACGCGCGGGCATGGCCCTCCACTTT | CASSQDLRAGMALHF | TRBV14 | - | few | TRBJ1-6
TGTGCCAGCAGCCCACTGAACACCGGGGAGCTGTTTTTT | CASSPLNTGELFF | TRBV12-3/TRBV12-4 | - | - | TRBJ2-2
TGCGCCAGCAGCTCGACAGGTGAAGGTTCACCCCTCCACTTT | CASSSTGEGSPLHF | TRBV5-1 | - | - | TRBJ1-6
TGTGCCAGCAGGTCGGGGGGAAATTCACCCCTCCACTTT | CASRSGGNSPLHF | TRBV2 | - | - | TRBJ1-6
TGTGCCAGCAGCCCTTTTAATCCCCCAGATACGCAGTATTTT | CASSPFNPPDTQYF | TRBV7-2 | - | - | TRBJ2-3
TGTGCCAGCAGCTTAGCGCCGGGGGAGGGCGGGACTGAAGCTTTCTTT | CASSLAPGEGGTEAFF | TRBV7-9 | - | many | TRBJ1-1
TGTGCCAGCAGTTACAACAGGGGGTACGAGCAGTACTTC | CASSYNRGYEQYF | TRBV6-2/TRBV6-3 | TRBD1 | - | TRBJ2-7
TGCGCCAGCAATCGGGTAGGAGACACTGAAGCTTTCTTT | CASNRVGDTEAFF | TRBV4-3 | - | - | TRBJ1-1
TGTGCCAGCAGCTTAGCGCGAGCGGACGTTAGCTCTGGGGCCAACGTCCTGACTTTC | CASSLARADVSSGANVLTF | TRBV7-2 | - | - | TRBJ2-6
TGTGCCAGCAGTTTATGGGGCAGAACATCAGGCACTGAAGCTTTCTTT | CASSLWGRTSGTEAFF | TRBV28 | - | - | TRBJ1-1
TGTGCCAGCAGCCTAAGCCCGACAGTCTATGGCTACACCTTC | CASSLSPTVYGYTF | TRBV3-1/TRBV3-2 | - | - | TRBJ1-2
TGCAGCGTTGAGGGATCTGCTCAGGGGGTAGCCGGGGAGCTGTTTTTT | CSVEGSAQGVAGELFF | TRBV29-1 | TRBD1 | - | TRBJ2-2
TGTGCCAGCAGCCACTCGGACAGGGGGCAGGAAGATACGCAGTATTTT | CASSHSDRGQEDTQYF | TRBV3-1/TRBV3-2 | TRBD1 | - | TRBJ2-3
TGTGCCAGCAGCCCCAGGGGTACCGGGGAGCTGTTTTTT | CASSPRGTGELFF | TRBV3-1/TRBV3-2 | - | - | TRBJ2-2
TGTGCCACCAGTGATTCCGGGACAGGGGTAGTAGATGAGCAGTTCTTC | CATSDSGTGVVDEQFF | TRBV24-1 | TRBD1 | - | TRBJ2-1
TGTGCCAGTAGTAAGATCACGCGGAACACCGGGGAGCTGTTTTTT | CASSKITRNTGELFF | TRBV19 | - | - | TRBJ2-2
TGTGCCAGCAGCTTACAGGGGGCGGGTGAAAAACTGTTTTTT | CASSLQGAGEKLFF | TRBV5-4 | TRBD1 | few | TRBJ1-4
TGTGCCAGCAGTCCAGGACTAGCGGGTTACTACGAGCAGTACTTC | CASSPGLAGYYEQYF | TRBV11-2 | TRBD2 | - | TRBJ2-7
TGTGCCAGCAGCCGGGGACAGGCCCAAAGAGAGACCCAGTACTTC | CASSRGQAQRETQYF | TRBV7-6 | TRBD1 | - | TRBJ2-5
TGTGCCAGCAGGGATCAGAGCTCTAGGTCCCAGCATTTT | CASRDQSSRSQHF | TRBV6-5 | - | once | TRBJ1-5
TGTGCCAGCAGTTTCGCGGGAGACCAAGAGACCCAGTACTTC | CASSFAGDQETQYF | TRBV3-1/TRBV3-2 | TRBD2 | few | TRBJ2-5
TGTGCCAGCACCCCGACTAGCGGGAGGGCCGGTAATGAGCAGTTCTTC | CASTPTSGRAGNEQFF | TRBV5-4 | TRBD2 | - | TRBJ2-1